The subject of this entry is one TCR beta chain. Its antigen is not identified. The assay used deep level. Data came from immunoSEQ multiplex PCR; TCRdb stores just in-frame clones and leaves some out. The sample lists some 600,000 clones, approximately 96% seen once, with 0.11% in the top ten. This sample stems from a study of shared clonotypes between healthy human individuals. Study-wide results and caveats: Sorted-subset samples were not fully sequenced, rarefaction indicated.

CD45RO-negative, CCR7-selected cells formed the naive CD8 fraction, which excluded terminally differentiated effector memory CD45RA+ cells. The V and J ends lost 5 bases and 0 bases, in that order; junction bases with no gene match: 2. CDR3 size: 14 residues. Looked up from germline, CDR1 is LNHDA and CDR2 is SQIVND (reference sequence). Sequenced input: naive CD8+ T cells sorted from blood. The chain is built from TRBV19 and TRBJ2-3; 7 bases map to TRBD2. This clonotype was obtained from a woman aged 25 to 39 in good health. DNA for the CDR3: TGTGCCAGTAGTCAGCGGGGCAGCACAGATACGCAGTATTTT. The encoded protein is CASSQRGSTDTQYF.